What follows are 19 T cell receptor beta chains derived from one specimen sequenced in a study of cytomegalovirus exposure and HLA in healthy donors. A multiplex PCR was run with 60 Vbeta primers and 13 Jbeta primers. Some clones are missing from TCRdb's copy, which holds only in-frame ones; the method was immunoSEQ multiplex PCR. The sample carries under 130,000 clones, roughly 79% recorded once. Sequencing was done on a sample of PBMCs. The receptors were sampled from a male donor in good health and CMV-seronegative.

The gene calls are TRBV7-9 and TRBJ1-1; D unclear. V lost 5 bases, J lost 8 bases, and 15 bases lay in between. The germline gives CDR1 SEHNR, CDR2 FQNEAQ (reference sequence). The CDR3 sequence is 13 residues long. CDR3 residues: CASSPPGTPEAFF. The CDR3 nucleotides are TGTGCCAGCAGCCCCCCAGGTACCCCAGAAGCTTTCTTT.

This clone occurred once. The chain is built from TRBV2 and TRBJ2-5; possibly TRBD2 for D (5 bases). Germline CDR1 is SNHLY and CDR2 is FYNNEI. The CDR3 is made up of 12 amino acids. V dropped 8 bases and J dropped 5 bases, with 12 bases sitting between them. Written as DNA, the CDR3 is TGTGCCAGCTCCCCACGGAGGGAGACCCAGTACTTC. Translated, it gives CASSPRRETQYF.

This rearrangement joins TRBV7-3 to TRBJ2-2; 10 bases line up with TRBD1. Trimming cost V 5 bases and J 5 bases; bases outside gene matches: 8. Per germline, CDR1 SGHTA and CDR2 FQGTGA. The CDR3 consists of 16 residues. CDR3 coding DNA: TGTGCCAGCAGCCCAACCGGGACAGGGGTAACCGGGGAGCTGTTTTTT. Its protein product is CASSPTGTGVTGELFF.

CDR3 residues: CASSLALKGRETQYF. The CDR3 coding sequence is TGTGCCAGCAGCTTAGCGCTGAAGGGGCGGGAGACCCAGTACTTC. This chain uses TRBV7-8 with TRBJ2-5; weak D call: TRBD1 (5 bases). The CDR3 sequence is 15 residues long. V was clipped by 0 bases and J by 5 bases, with 13 bases between them. CDR1 SGHVS and CDR2 FQNEAQ come from the germline V gene.

This sequence joins TRBV7-3 and TRBJ2-2; 12 nucleotides line up with TRBD2. Germline lookup yields CDR1 SGHTA and CDR2 FQGTGA. Losses at the gene ends were 5 bases for V and 6 bases for J; bases not matched to a gene: 7. This CDR3 contains 16 residues. CDR3: CASSLWTSGKAGELFF. In DNA form, the CDR3 reads TGTGCCAGCAGCCTTTGGACTAGCGGGAAGGCCGGGGAGCTGTTTTTT. The full variable domain, in which reference TRBV7-3 and TRBJ2-2 provide the parts outside the CDR3, is GAGVSQTPSNKVTEKGKYVELRCDPISGHTALYWYRQSLGQGPEFLIYFQGTGAADDSGLPNDRFFAVRPEGSVSTLKIQRTERGDSAVYLCASSLWTSGKAGELFFGEGSRLTVL.

Remarks on this clone: This CDR3 is also generated by other DNA sequences in the sample. This chain joins TRBV10-3 and TRBJ1-1; possibly TRBD1 for D (5 bases). CDR1 and CDR2 from the germline V gene are ENHRY and SYGVKD. This CDR3 is built from 14 residues. Trimming took off 0 bases at V and 1 base at J, with 6 bases between the two ends. The DNA of the CDR3 is TGTGCCATCAGTGAGTCGGGGCCGAACACTGAAGCTTTCTTT. Translated: CAISESGPNTEAFF.

The chain employs TRBV4-1 and TRBJ2-7, with no clear D. The CDR3 covers 14 residues. V was clipped by 0 bases and J by 5 bases, with 11 bases between them. In germline, CDR1 is MGHRA, CDR2 YSYEKL. CDR3: CASSQEASAHEQYF. CDR3 DNA: TGCGCCAGCAGCCAAGAGGCTAGTGCCCACGAGCAGTACTTC.

The chain recombines TRBV7-3 with TRBJ2-3, with D possibly matching TRBD1 (5 bases). Per the germline V gene, CDR1 is SGHTA and CDR2 is FQGTGA. The V end was cut by 1 base, the J end by 3 bases, with 11 bases between. The CDR3 loop spans 15 amino acids. The CDR3 spells CASSLKGATTDTQYF. DNA of the CDR3: TGTGCCAGCAGCTTAAAAGGGGCGACGACAGATACGCAGTATTTT. Based on the CDR3 plus reference TRBV7-3 and TRBJ2-3, the full variable domain is GAGVSQTPSNKVTEKGKYVELRCDPISGHTALYWYRQSLGQGPEFLIYFQGTGAADDSGLPNDRFFAVRPEGSVSTLKIQRTERGDSAVYLCASSLKGATTDTQYFGPGTRLTVL.

In its sample, this clone was seen once. The genes are TRBV7-9 and TRBJ2-1; 8 bases align to TRBD2. With V trimmed by 7 bases and J by 7 bases, 12 bases remained unmatched. CDR1 is SEHNR and CDR2 is FQNEAQ in the germline V gene (reference sequence). The CDR3 runs 15 residues. The CDR3 DNA follows: TGTGCCAGCACCCGCCTTAGCGGGAATGAGAATGAGCAGTTCTTC. Protein: CASTRLSGNENEQFF.

The genes are TRBV19 and TRBJ1-3, with 7 positions matching TRBD1. This CDR3 contains 15 residues. V was clipped by 9 bases and J by 0 bases; unmatched bases: 8. CDR1 and CDR2 (germline): LNHDA, SQIVND (reference sequence). This chain's CDR3 is CASRAGTASGNTIYF. Here the CDR3 DNA reads TGTGCCAGCCGGGCGGGGACAGCCTCTGGAAACACCATATATTTT.

The chain joins TRBV5-6 to TRBJ1-6; 7 bases match TRBD1. Germline V gene sequence: CDR1 SGHDT, CDR2 YYEEEE. J was trimmed by 8 bases and V by 0 bases; bases with no gene match: 8. This CDR3 spans 16 amino acids. Here the CDR3 reads CASSLEGRGFDSPLHF. CDR3 bases: TGTGCCAGCAGCTTGGAAGGCAGGGGGTTTGATTCACCCCTCCACTTT.

The rearrangement uses TRBV10-2 and TRBJ2-1, with D unclear. Per the germline V gene, CDR1 is WSHSY and CDR2 is SAAADI. The V and J ends lost 4 bases and 0 bases respectively, with 4 bases between them. CDR3 size: 13 residues. Written as DNA, the CDR3 is TGCGCCAGCAGTGCTAGCTCCTACAATGAGCAGTTCTTC. It codes for CASSASSYNEQFF.

J is TRBJ2-2 and V is TRBV6-5; TRBD2 aligns across 8 bases. With 6 bases clipped from V and 6 bases from J, the junction kept 6 bases outside the gene matches. Germline V gene lookup returns CDR1 MNHEY and CDR2 SVGAGI. The CDR3 loop spans 14 amino acids. CDR3 sequence (DNA): TGTGCCAGCAGGGGACTAGGTCTAGCCGGGGAGCTGTTTTTT. As protein: CASRGLGLAGELFF.

The chain employs TRBV28 and TRBJ2-5; 8 positions match TRBD1. The J call may be faulty, since TRBJ2-7 better matches the DNA end. This CDR3 comprises 13 residues. The germline CDR1 and CDR2 sequences are MDHEN and SYDVKM. The CDR3 reads CASSAGGRYEQYF. The DNA of the CDR3 is TGTGCCAGCAGCGCAGGGGGCCGCTACGAGCAGTACTTC.

V gene TRBV27 combines with J gene TRBJ2-2, with unresolved D. Germline V gene lookup returns CDR1 MNHEY and CDR2 SMNVEV (reference sequence). The CDR3 contains 13 residues. Deletions cut 6 bases from V and 4 bases from J, with 9 bases between. This CDR3 reads CASSKLFTGELFF. The CDR3 nucleotides are TGTGCCAGCAGCAAACTATTCACCGGGGAGCTGTTTTTT.

The chain employs TRBV5-1 and TRBJ1-4; D ambiguous. The V end was cut by 0 bases, the J end by 0 bases, with 15 bases between. This CDR3 has 18 amino acids. Germline-derived CDR1 and CDR2 are SGHRS and YFSETQ. The CDR3 is CASSLASWERATNEKLFF. Written as DNA, the CDR3 is TGCGCCAGCAGCTTGGCCTCTTGGGAGAGAGCAACTAATGAAAAACTGTTTTTT.

The chain has TRBV2 and TRBJ2-3, with 10 positions matching TRBD2. Germline CDR1 is SNHLY and CDR2 is FYNNEI. V was pared by 6 bases and J by 4 bases, with 4 bases of the junction left unmatched. CDR3 length equals 14 residues. CDR3 region: CASRPGTSADTQYF. CDR3 DNA: TGTGCCAGCAGGCCCGGGACTAGCGCAGATACGCAGTATTTT.

The chain has TRBV7-2 and TRBJ2-5, with 7 bases aligning to TRBD2. The germline gives CDR1 SGHTA, CDR2 FQGNSA. V lost 4 bases to trimming and J lost 4 bases; unmatched junction nucleotides: 3. CDR3 length equals 13 residues. The CDR3 nucleotides are TGTGCCAGCAGCTCGGGGGGAGGAGAGACCCAGTACTTC. Translating it yields CASSSGGGETQYF.

This chain links TRBV18 with TRBJ1-4; 7 bases align to TRBD1. CDR3 length: 14 amino acids. CDR1 KGHSH and CDR2 LQKENI come from the germline V gene. Losses at the gene ends were 3 bases for V and 8 bases for J; bases not matched to a gene: 6. The CDR3 loop is CASSPGQIEEKLFF. The CDR3 DNA reads as TGTGCCAGCTCACCGGGACAGATAGAGGAAAAACTGTTTTTT.